This T cell receptor beta chain was retrieved from a study of cytomegalovirus exposure and HLA in healthy donors. Trimming left V 0 bases short and J 4 bases short, with 9 bases between. The CDR3 is 14 amino acids. The germline gives CDR1 SGHVS, CDR2 FQNEAQ. Primers for the PCR totalled 60 Vbeta and 13 Jbeta. The table came from immunoSEQ multiplex PCR; TCRdb's copy has only in-frame clones and leaves some out. The data contain tens of thousands of clones, roughly 76% of them singletons. Comments on this clone: Its specificity is not known.

Points from the study as a whole: Later analysis showed TCR association rates varying by HLA locus, highest for DRB1 and lowest for HLA-C. Presence/absence analyses took donor sequencing depth as roughly uniform.

Sequenced: PBMCs. The TCR was taken from a man aged 30-40 years in good health and CMV-seronegative. The V gene is TRBV7-8, the J gene TRBJ1-2, with D possibly matching TRBD1 (5 bases). CDR3 DNA: TGTGCCAGCAGCTTAGCGCCGGGGGGCTATGGCTACACCTTC. Translating gives CASSLAPGGYGYTF.